The 15 T cell receptor beta chains below come from one sample, sequenced in a study of blood T cell repertoires in COVID-19. Sequenced by immunoSEQ multiplex PCR; TCRdb stores in-frame clones only, minus some. The data hold under 250,000 clones, with about four fifths observed a single time. The sample taken for sequencing was peripheral blood. The receptors shown here come from a woman aged 45-60 years with active or convalescent COVID-19.

This clone was seen only once. The chain has TRBV7-9 and TRBJ1-2; no clear D. V was pared by 5 bases and J by 8 bases, with 15 bases between. The CDR3 is 13 residues long. Germline CDR1 is SEHNR and CDR2 is FQNEAQ (reference sequence). The chain's CDR3 is CASSLAGREGYTF. For the CDR3, the DNA is TGTGCCAGCAGCCTCGCGGGTAGGGAAGGCTACACCTTC. The whole variable domain, filled in from reference TRBV7-9 and TRBJ1-2, reads DTGVSQNPRHKITKRGQNVTFRCDPISEHNRLYWYRQTLGQGPEFLTYFQNEAQLEKSRLLSDRFSAERPKGSFSTLEIQRTEQGDSAMYLCASSLAGREGYTFGSGTRLTVV.

V gene TRBV10-3 combines with J gene TRBJ2-7; the D gene is possibly TRBD1 (5 bases). The CDR3 is 14 amino acids. Germline V lookup: CDR1 ENHRY, CDR2 SYGVKD. V lost 5 bases and J lost 6, with 17 bases in between. In nucleotides, the CDR3 is TGTGCCATCAGTCGATGCAGGGATAACTGCGAGCAGTACTTC. It codes for CAISRCRDNCEQYF.

The V call is TRBV6-5, the J call TRBJ1-1; no definite D call. The germline V and J ends were trimmed by 6 bases and 5 bases, with 10 bases remaining between them. The CDR3 runs to 12 residues. Per the germline V gene, CDR1 is MNHEY and CDR2 is SVGAGI. The CDR3 nucleotides read TGTGCCAGCAGCTTGGCGAGGACTGAAGCTTTCTTT. Translation gives CASSLARTEAFF.

The J gene is TRBJ2-1, the V gene TRBV11-2; D is undetermined. Per germline, CDR1 SGHAT and CDR2 FQNNGV. Trimming took off 0 bases at V and 3 bases at J, with 6 bases between the two ends. The CDR3 runs 14 residues. The CDR3 coding sequence is TGTGCCAGCAGCTTAGAACCCGGCTACAATGAGCAGTTCTTC. Translated: CASSLEPGYNEQFF.

This chain links TRBV7-9 with TRBJ2-1; 11 bases are a match to TRBD2. The CDR3 covers 17 residues. V gave up 1 base and J gave up 9 bases; unmatched junction bases: 11. Germline CDR1 is SEHNR and CDR2 is FQNEAQ (reference sequence). The CDR3, as DNA: TGTGCCAGCAGCTTAGGAGCCCTTAGCGGGAGGGCCGGTGAGCAGTTCTTC. Protein sequence: CASSLGALSGRAGEQFF.

The chain has TRBV6-1 and TRBJ1-3; D unresolved. V was shortened by 1 base and J by 0 bases, with 13 bases between the two germline ends. This CDR3 region has 17 residues. Per germline, CDR1 MNHNS and CDR2 SASEGT. The CDR3 region is CASSEGRQRASGNTIYF. Here the CDR3 DNA reads TGTGCCAGCAGTGAAGGAAGGCAGAGGGCCTCTGGAAACACCATATATTTT.

This chain links TRBV5-4 with TRBJ1-1, with D unclear. Germline assignment: CDR1 SGHNT and CDR2 YYREEE (reference sequence). This CDR3 region has 10 residues. Trimming stripped 10 bases from V and 8 bases from J, with 12 bases between. DNA for the CDR3: TGTGCCGGCCAACCAGGAGAAGCTTTCTTT. It translates to CAGQPGEAFF.

This chain connects TRBV5-1 to TRBJ2-1, with D perhaps matching TRBD2 (5 bases). The germline gives CDR1 SGHRS, CDR2 YFSETQ. CDR3 length equals 13 residues. V gave up 2 bases and J gave up 9 bases, with 12 bases separating them. The CDR3 sequence: CASSFGGIGEQFF. The CDR3 nucleotides are TGCGCCAGCAGCTTCGGAGGAATCGGTGAGCAGTTCTTC.

This clone has more than one count but fewer than ten. This chain connects TRBV7-9 to TRBJ1-5; D is perhaps TRBD1 (5 bases). Per germline, CDR1 SEHNR and CDR2 FQNEAQ (reference sequence). Trimming removed 5 bases at V and 6 bases at J, with 14 bases between. The CDR3 runs to 14 residues. The CDR3 DNA follows: TGTGCCAGCAGCCGCCTCGGTGACAGTCAGCCCCAGCATTTT. The encoded protein is CASSRLGDSQPQHF. Full variable domain (rest looked up from reference TRBV7-9 and TRBJ1-5): DTGVSQNPRHKITKRGQNVTFRCDPISEHNRLYWYRQTLGQGPEFLTYFQNEAQLEKSRLLSDRFSAERPKGSFSTLEIQRTEQGDSAMYLCASSRLGDSQPQHFGDGTRLSIL.

This clone was detected once. The chain is built from TRBV6-6 and TRBJ1-5; 9 bases match TRBD1. The CDR3 is 15 amino acids. The V segment lost 6 bases and the J segment 4 bases; nucleotides outside the gene matches: 7. Germline V lookup: CDR1 MNHNY, CDR2 SVGAGI (reference sequence). In DNA, the CDR3 is TGTGCCAGCAGACAGGGACAGGGCGGGAATCAGCCCCAGCATTTT. Protein sequence: CASRQGQGGNQPQHF.

V usage is TRBV19 and J usage is TRBJ1-1; maybe TRBD1 (6 bases). The germline CDR1 and CDR2 sequences are LNHDA and SQIVND (reference sequence). Trimming left V 5 bases short and J 0 bases short, with 10 bases between. This CDR3 spans 14 amino acids. DNA of the CDR3: TGTGCCAGTAGTTTAAGGACAGTGAACACTGAAGCTTTCTTT. Its translation is CASSLRTVNTEAFF.

The CDR3 is CASSPTSLAGGVQFF. DNA of the CDR3: TGCGCCAGCAGCCCAACTTCGCTAGCGGGAGGGGTGCAGTTCTTC. This chain joins TRBV4-1 and TRBJ2-1, with TRBD2 identical over 12 bases. The CDR3 loop spans 15 amino acids. Germline CDR1 reads MGHRA; CDR2 reads YSYEKL. V was clipped by 4 bases and J by 12 bases; unmatched bases: 10.

Concerning this clone: The germline gene is not matched at one end of the junction; a read error may be the cause. The rearrangement links TRBV29-1 to TRBJ1-2; D might be TRBD1 (6 bases). Looked up from germline, CDR1 is SQVTM and CDR2 is ANQGSEA. This CDR3 has 14 amino acids. The CDR3 sequence: CRVGASDRFYGYTF. In DNA form, the CDR3 reads TGCAGGGTTGGGGCATCGGACAGATTCTATGGCTACACCTTC. Using reference TRBV29-1 and TRBJ1-2 for the parts outside the CDR3, the full variable domain is SAVISQKPSRDICQRGTSLTIQCQVDSQVTMMFWYRQQPGQSLTLIATANQGSEATYESGFVIDKFPISRPNLTFSTLTVSNMSPEDSSIYLCRVGASDRFYGYTFGSGTRLTVV.

This clone was detected only once. The chain carries TRBV7-3 and TRBJ2-1; 7 bases are shared with TRBD2. Trimming removed 1 base from V and 4 bases from J; junction bases left unmatched: 4. The CDR3 totals 15 residues. Germline CDR1 and CDR2: SGHTA and FQGTGA. CDR3: CASSLIPSGYNEQFF. CDR3 nucleotide sequence: TGTGCCAGCAGCTTAATCCCTAGCGGTTACAATGAGCAGTTCTTC.

This clone was detected only once. The chain combines TRBV30 with TRBJ1-2; tentative D call: TRBD1 (5 bases). Trimming took off 3 bases at V and 2 bases at J, with 10 bases between the two ends. This CDR3 is 13 amino acids long. Germline lookup yields CDR1 GTSNPN and CDR2 SVGIG (reference sequence). CDR3 protein: CAWSPPGNYGYTF. CDR3 nucleotide sequence: TGTGCCTGGAGCCCCCCAGGGAACTATGGCTACACCTTC. Variable domain in full (rest from reference TRBV30 and TRBJ1-2): SQTIHQWPATLVQPVGSPLSLECTVEGTSNPNLYWYRQAAGRGLQLLFYSVGIGQISSEVPQNLSASRPQDRQFILSSKKLLLSDSGFYLCAWSPPGNYGYTFGSGTRLTVV.